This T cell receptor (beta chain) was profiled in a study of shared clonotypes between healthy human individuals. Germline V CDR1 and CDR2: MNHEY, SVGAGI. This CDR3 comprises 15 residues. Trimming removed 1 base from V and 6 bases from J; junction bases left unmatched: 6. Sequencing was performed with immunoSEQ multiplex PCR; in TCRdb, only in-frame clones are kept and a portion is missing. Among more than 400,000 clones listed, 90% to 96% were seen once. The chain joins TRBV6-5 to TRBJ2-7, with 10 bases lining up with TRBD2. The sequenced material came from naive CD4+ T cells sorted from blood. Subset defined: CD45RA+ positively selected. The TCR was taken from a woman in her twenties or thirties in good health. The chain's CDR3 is CASSYLGGLASEQYF. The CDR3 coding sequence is TGTGCCAGCAGTTACTTAGGGGGACTAGCGAGCGAGCAGTACTTC.